The entry that follows covers one T cell receptor (beta chain) sequence. Antigen: not known. Data came from immunoSEQ multiplex PCR; TCRdb stores just in-frame clones and leaves some out. Among more than 95,000 clones, approximately 87% were seen once, and the ten largest hold about 2.5%. This record belongs to a study of T cell responses to AZD1222 COVID-19 vaccine. Study-wide results and caveats: Per reports, nearly half of all spike-specific TCRs target regions that are unmutated in variants. Most donors were white British, females outnumbered males, and clonal diversity was possibly underestimated. The breadth and depth of Spike-specific TCRs increased once two AZD1222 doses had been given.

Germline assignment: CDR1 MDHEN and CDR2 SYDVKM. CDR3 length: 14 residues. Trimming pared 6 bases from V and 0 bases from J, leaving 9 bases between. The receptor was isolated from an adult in good health. The sequenced sample was peripheral blood, obtained on day 0 of AZD1222 vaccination. The chain combines TRBV28 with TRBJ1-3; D may be TRBD1 (6 bases). CDR3 residues: CASRSTGSGNTIYF. The CDR3 nucleotides are TGTGCCAGCAGGTCGACAGGCTCTGGAAACACCATATATTTT.